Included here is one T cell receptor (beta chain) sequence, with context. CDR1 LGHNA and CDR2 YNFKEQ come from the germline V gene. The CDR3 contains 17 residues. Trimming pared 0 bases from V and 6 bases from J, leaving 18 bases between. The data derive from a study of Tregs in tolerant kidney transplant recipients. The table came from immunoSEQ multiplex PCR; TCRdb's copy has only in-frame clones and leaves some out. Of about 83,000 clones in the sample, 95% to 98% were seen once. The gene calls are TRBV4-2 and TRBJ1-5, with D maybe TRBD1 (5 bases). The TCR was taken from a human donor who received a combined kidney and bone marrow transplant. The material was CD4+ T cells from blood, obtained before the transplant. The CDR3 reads CASSQEGSAQGFQPQHF. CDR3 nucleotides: TGTGCCAGCAGCCAAGAAGGGTCCGCCCAGGGATTTCAGCCCCAGCATTTT.